This TCR beta chain was found in a study of beta chain features in type 1 diabetes. At the level of the study: The samples had around 98 million sorted cells examined in all. Study-wide findings and caveats: Shorter TCRB CDR3s, moderately but significantly so, were found in Type 1 diabetes patients in all four CD4+ subsets. Individuals with type 1 diabetes displayed fewer insertions and more deletions at VDJ junctions. PCR might show a preference for shorter templates, equally across patients and controls.

As for this clone: What it binds is unknown.

This CDR3 is built from 16 residues. V lost 4 bases and J 0 bases, leaving 15 bases between the germline ends. CDR1 SGHRS and CDR2 YFSETQ come from the germline V gene. Investigators reverse transcribed all isolated RNA, so they sequenced expressed TCRB transcripts. Generated by immunoSEQ multiplex PCR, the TCRdb table keeps only in-frame clones and is missing some. In the table there are about 150,000 clones, more than 10% of which are singletons. The chain carries TRBV5-1 and TRBJ2-3; D is unclear. Sequences were obtained from central memory CD4+ T cells from blood. The clonotype comes from a young man with type 1 diabetes. The CDR3 sequence is CASSRRPSDSTDTQYF. CDR3 DNA: TGCGCCAGCAGCCGCCGTCCTTCTGATAGCACAGATACGCAGTATTTT.